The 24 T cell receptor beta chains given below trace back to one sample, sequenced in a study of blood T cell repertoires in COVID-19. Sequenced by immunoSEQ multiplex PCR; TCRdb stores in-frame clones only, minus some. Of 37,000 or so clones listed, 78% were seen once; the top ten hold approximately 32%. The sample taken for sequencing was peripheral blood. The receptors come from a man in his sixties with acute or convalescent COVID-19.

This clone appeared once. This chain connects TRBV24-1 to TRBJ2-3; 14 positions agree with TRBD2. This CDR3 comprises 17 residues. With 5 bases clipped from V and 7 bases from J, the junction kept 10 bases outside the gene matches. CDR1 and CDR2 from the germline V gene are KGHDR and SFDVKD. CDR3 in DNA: TGTGCCACCAGTGCCCCGGGACTAGCGGGAGTTTCATATACGCAGTATTTT. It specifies CATSAPGLAGVSYTQYF.

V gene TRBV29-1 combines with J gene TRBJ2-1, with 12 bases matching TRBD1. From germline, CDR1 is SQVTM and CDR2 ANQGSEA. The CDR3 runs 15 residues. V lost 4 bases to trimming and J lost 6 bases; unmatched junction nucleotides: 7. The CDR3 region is CSVVPGQGAVNEQFF. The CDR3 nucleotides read TGCAGCGTTGTCCCGGGACAGGGGGCGGTCAATGAGCAGTTCTTC.

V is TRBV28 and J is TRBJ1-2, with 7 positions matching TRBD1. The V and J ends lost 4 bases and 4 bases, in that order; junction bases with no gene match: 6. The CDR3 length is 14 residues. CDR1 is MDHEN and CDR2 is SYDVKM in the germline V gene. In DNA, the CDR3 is TGTGCCAGCAGTTGGGGGACAGCCATCTATGGCTACACCTTC. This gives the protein CASSWGTAIYGYTF.

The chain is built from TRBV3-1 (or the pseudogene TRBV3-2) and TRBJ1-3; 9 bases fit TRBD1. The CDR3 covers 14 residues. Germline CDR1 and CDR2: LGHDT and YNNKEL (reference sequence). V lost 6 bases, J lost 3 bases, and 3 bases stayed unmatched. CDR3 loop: CASRRTGDGNTIYF. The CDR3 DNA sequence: TGTGCCAGCAGGCGGACAGGGGATGGAAACACCATATATTTT.

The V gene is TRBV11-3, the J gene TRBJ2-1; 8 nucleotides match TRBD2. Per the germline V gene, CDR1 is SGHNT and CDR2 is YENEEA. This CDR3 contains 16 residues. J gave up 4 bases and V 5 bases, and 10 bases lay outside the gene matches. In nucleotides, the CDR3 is TGTGCCAGCAGCCCGGAGACTAGCGTAGTTTACAATGAGCAGTTCTTC. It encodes CASSPETSVVYNEQFF.

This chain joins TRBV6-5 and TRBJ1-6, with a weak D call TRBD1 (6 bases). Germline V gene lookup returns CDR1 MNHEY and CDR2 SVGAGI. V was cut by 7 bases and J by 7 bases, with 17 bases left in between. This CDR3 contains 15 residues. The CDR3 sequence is CASTVIRDINSPLHF. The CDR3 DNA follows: TGTGCCAGCACCGTGATCCGGGACATCAATTCACCCCTCCACTTT.

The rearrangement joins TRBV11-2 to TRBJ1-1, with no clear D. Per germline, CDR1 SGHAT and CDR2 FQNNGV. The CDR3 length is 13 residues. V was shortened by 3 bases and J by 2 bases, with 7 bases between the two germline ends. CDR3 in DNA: TGTGCCAGCAGCTTGCGGGCCAACACTGAAGCTTTCTTT. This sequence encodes CASSLRANTEAFF.

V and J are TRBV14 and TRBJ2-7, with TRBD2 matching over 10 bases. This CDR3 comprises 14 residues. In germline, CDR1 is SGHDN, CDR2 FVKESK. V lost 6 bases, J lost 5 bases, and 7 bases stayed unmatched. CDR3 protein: CASSLASGSHEQYF. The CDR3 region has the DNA TGTGCCAGCAGTTTAGCTAGCGGGAGTCACGAGCAGTACTTC.

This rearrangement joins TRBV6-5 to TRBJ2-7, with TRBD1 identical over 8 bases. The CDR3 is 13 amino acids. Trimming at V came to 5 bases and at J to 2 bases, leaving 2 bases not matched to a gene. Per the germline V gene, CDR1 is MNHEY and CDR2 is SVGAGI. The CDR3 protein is CASSRDRTYEQYF. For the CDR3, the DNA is TGTGCCAGCAGTCGGGACAGGACCTACGAGCAGTACTTC.

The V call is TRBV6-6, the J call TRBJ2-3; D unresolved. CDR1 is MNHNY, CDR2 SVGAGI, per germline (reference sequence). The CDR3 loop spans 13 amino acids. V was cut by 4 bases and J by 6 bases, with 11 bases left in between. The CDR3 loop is CASSLGARDTQYF. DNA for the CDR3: TGTGCCAGCAGTTTAGGAGCTCGCGATACGCAGTATTTT.

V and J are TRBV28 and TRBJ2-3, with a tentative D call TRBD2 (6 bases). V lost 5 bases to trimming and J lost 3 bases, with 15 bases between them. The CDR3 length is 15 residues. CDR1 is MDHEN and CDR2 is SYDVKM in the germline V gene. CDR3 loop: CASSGRGVHTDTQYF. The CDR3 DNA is TGTGCCAGCAGTGGTCGCGGGGTTCATACAGATACGCAGTATTTT.

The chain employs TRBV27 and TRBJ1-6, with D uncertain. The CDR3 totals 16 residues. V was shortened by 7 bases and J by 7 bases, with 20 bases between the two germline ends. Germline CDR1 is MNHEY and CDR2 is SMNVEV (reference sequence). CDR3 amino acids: CASTLGRTRGNSPLHF. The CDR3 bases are TGTGCCAGCACCCTTGGACGGACCAGAGGGAATTCACCCCTCCACTTT.

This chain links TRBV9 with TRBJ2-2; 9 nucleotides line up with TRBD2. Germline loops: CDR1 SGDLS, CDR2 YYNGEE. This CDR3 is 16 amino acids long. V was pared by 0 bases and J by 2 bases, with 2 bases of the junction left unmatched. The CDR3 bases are TGTGCCAGCAGCGTAGGACTAGCGGAAAACACCGGGGAGCTGTTTTTT. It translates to CASSVGLAENTGELFF.

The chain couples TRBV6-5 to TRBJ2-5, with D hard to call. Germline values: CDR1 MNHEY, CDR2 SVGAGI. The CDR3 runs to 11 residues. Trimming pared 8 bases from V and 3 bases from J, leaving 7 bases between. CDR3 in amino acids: CASGGKETQYF. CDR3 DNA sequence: TGTGCCAGCGGCGGTAAAGAGACCCAGTACTTC.

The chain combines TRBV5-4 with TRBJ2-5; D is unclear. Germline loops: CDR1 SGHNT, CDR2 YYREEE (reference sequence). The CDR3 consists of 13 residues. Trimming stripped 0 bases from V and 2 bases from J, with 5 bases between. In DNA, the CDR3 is TGTGCCAGCAGCTTGGGCAGACAAGAGACCCAGTACTTC. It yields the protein CASSLGRQETQYF.

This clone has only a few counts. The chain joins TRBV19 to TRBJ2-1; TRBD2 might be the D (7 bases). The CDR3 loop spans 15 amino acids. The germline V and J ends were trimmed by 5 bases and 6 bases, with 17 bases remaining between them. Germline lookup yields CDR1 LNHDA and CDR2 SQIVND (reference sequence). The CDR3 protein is CASSAPLGGANEQFF. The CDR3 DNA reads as TGTGCCAGTAGTGCCCCGCTAGGGGGGGCCAATGAGCAGTTCTTC.

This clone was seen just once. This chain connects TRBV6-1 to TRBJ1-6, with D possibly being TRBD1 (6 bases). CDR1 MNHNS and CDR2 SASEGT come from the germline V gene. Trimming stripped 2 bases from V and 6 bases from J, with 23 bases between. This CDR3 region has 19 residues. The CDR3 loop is CASSEFARGHKGRNSPLHF. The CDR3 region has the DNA TGTGCCAGCAGTGAATTCGCCAGGGGCCACAAAGGGCGTAATTCACCCCTCCACTTT.

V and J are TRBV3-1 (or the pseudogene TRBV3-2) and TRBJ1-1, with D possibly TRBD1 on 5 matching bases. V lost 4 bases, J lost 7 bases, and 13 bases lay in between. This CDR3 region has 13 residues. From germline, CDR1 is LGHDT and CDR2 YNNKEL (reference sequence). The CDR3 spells CASSRGDLGEAFF. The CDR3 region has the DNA TGTGCCAGCAGCCGGGGGGATCTGGGTGAAGCTTTCTTT.

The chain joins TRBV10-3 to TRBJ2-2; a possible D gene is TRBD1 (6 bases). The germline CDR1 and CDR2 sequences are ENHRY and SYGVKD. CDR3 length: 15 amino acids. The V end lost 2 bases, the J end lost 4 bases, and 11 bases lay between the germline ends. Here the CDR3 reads CAISEGTGSTGELFF. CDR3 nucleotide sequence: TGTGCCATCAGTGAGGGTACAGGGTCCACCGGGGAGCTGTTTTTT.

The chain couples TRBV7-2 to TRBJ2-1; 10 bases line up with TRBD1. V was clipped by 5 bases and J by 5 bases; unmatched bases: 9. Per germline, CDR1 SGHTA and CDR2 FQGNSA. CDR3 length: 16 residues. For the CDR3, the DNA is TGTGCCAGCAGCGTTCAGCCGGGACAGGGGAACAATGAGCAGTTCTTC. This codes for CASSVQPGQGNNEQFF.

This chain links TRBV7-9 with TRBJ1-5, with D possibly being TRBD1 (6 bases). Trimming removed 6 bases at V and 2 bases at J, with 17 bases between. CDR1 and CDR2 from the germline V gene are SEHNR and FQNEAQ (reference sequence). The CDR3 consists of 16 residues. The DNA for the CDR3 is TGTGCCAGCAGTTCCACAGGGTTACTTGGCAATCAGCCCCAGCATTTT. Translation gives CASSSTGLLGNQPQHF.

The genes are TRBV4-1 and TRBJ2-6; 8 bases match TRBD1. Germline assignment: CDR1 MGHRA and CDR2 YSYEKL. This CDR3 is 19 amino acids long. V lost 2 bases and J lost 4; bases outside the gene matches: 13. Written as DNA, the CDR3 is TGCGCCAGCAGCCAATTCGGCGGACAGGGATCAGGGGGGGCCAACGTCCTGACTTTC. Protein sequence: CASSQFGGQGSGGANVLTF.

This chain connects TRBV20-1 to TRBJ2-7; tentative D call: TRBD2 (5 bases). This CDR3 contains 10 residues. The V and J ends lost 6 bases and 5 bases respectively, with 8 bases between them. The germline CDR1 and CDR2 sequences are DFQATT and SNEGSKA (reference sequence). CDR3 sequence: CSAGSNEQYF. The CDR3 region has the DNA TGCAGTGCAGGGAGTAACGAGCAGTACTTC.

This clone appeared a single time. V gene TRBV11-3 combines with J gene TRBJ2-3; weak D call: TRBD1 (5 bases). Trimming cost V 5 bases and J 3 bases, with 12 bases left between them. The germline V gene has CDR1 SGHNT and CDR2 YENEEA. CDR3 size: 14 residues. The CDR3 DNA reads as TGTGCCAGCAGCAAGGGGTCCAAGACAGATACGCAGTATTTT. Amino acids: CASSKGSKTDTQYF.